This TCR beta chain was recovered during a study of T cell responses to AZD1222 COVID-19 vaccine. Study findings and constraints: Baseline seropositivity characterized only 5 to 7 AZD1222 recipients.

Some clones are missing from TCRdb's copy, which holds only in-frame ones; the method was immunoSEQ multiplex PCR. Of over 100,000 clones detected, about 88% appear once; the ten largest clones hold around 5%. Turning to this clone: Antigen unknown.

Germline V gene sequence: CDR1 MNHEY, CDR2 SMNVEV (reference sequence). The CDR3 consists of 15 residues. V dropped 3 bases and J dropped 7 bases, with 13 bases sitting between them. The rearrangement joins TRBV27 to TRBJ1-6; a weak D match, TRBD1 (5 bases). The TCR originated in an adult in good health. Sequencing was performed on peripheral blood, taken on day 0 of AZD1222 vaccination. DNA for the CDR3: TGTGCCAGCAGTTTTCAGGGATCCTCAAATTCACCCCTCCACTTT. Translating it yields CASSFQGSSNSPLHF.